The rows below give T cell receptor beta chains drawn from one sample of a study of PD-1 blockade in classical Hodgkin lymphoma. Repertoires were generated with immunoSEQ multiplex PCR, while TCRdb's copy carries only in-frame clones and drops some. The table includes over 20,000 clones, approximately 85% detected once. Sequencing used peripheral blood mononuclear cells (PBMCs), obtained before the fourth cycle of nivolumab. Receptors originate from a human donor with classical Hodgkin lymphoma. The CDR3 runs from the conserved cysteine through the conserved F or W. A D gene is named only where the DNA matches it firmly. The listing skips clone size in some rows; elsewhere it reads once, few, many or a size class.

J,length,D,V,size,DNA,CDR3
TRBJ1-2,14,.,TRBV7-2,.,TGTGCCAGCAGCTTAGCGGCCGGCCACTATGGCTACACCTTC,CASSLAAGHYGYTF
TRBJ1-1,14,.,TRBV7-2,.,TGTGCCAGCAGCTTAGAGGAGGGGTCGACTGAAGCTTTCTTT,CASSLEEGSTEAFF
TRBJ2-3,15,TRBD1,TRBV19,.,TGTGCCAGTAGTATCCAACGACAGGGCCCAGATACGCAGTATTTT,CASSIQRQGPDTQYF
TRBJ2-4,16,.,TRBV11-2,.,TGTGCCAGCAGCGCCCCGGGGCGGGGTGGGAGAAACATTCAGTACTTC,CASSAPGRGGRNIQYF
TRBJ2-7,14,.,TRBV29-1,medium-sized,TGCAGCGTGCCGGGGGGCCTCCCACCATACGAGCAGTACTTC,CSVPGGLPPYEQYF
TRBJ1-2,13,TRBD1,TRBV18,.,TGTGCCAGCTCACCGGGACAGGGTTATGGCTACACCTTC,CASSPGQGYGYTF
TRBJ2-1,16,.,TRBV28,.,TGTGCCAGCAGGACAGAAAAGGTTACCATCTACAATGAGCAGTTCTTC,CASRTEKVTIYNEQFF
TRBJ1-3,14,.,TRBV29-1,.,TGCAGCGTGAAAGGGACACTCTCTGGAAACACCATATATTTT,CSVKGTLSGNTIYF
TRBJ1-6,18,.,TRBV5-1,once,TGCGCCAGCAGCTTGGCCGGACAGCGAAGCTCCTATAATTCACCCCTCCACTTT,CASSLAGQRSSYNSPLHF
TRBJ2-3,17,.,TRBV5-8,.,TGTGCCAGCAGCCAGGCCCGGGCTAGCGTGGGCACAGATACGCAGTATTTT,CASSQARASVGTDTQYF
TRBJ1-5,15,.,TRBV15,.,TGTGCCACCAGCAGAGATTGGGACCTCAATCAGCCCCAGCATTTT,CATSRDWDLNQPQHF
TRBJ1-6,13,.,TRBV5-6,.,TGTGCCAGCAGCTCAAACAGGGACGGGCCCCTCCACTTT,CASSSNRDGPLHF
TRBJ1-1,11,.,TRBV30,.,TGTGCCTGGAATGTCCGCACTGAAGCTTTCTTT,CAWNVRTEAFF
TRBJ1-1,14,.,TRBV15,.,TGTGCCACCAGCAGAGACAGGGGACGGACTGAAGCTTTCTTT,CATSRDRGRTEAFF
TRBJ2-7,13,.,TRBV11-3,.,TGTGCCAGCAGCTTAAGGGGCTCCTACGAGCAGTACTTC,CASSLRGSYEQYF
TRBJ2-1,10,.,TRBV20-1,.,TGCAGTGCTAGGGCAGATTCGCAGTTCTTC,CSARADSQFF
TRBJ2-7,14,TRBD2,TRBV27,.,TGTGCCAGCAGCCTCCGGGGAGGGCCCTACGAGCAGTACTTC,CASSLRGGPYEQYF
TRBJ1-6,12,.,TRBV2,.,TGTGCCAGTATCGGACCAAAAGGGACCCTCCACTTT,CASIGPKGTLHF
TRBJ1-1,14,TRBD1,TRBV7-3,once,TGTGCCAGCAGCTTGAGACAGGGGGGCACTGAAGCTTTCTTT,CASSLRQGGTEAFF
TRBJ2-7,18,TRBD2,TRBV4-1,.,TGCGCCAGCAGCCAAAAGGGACTAGCGGGAGCCCCGGCCGACGAGCAGTACTTC,CASSQKGLAGAPADEQYF
TRBJ2-4,14,.,TRBV2,.,TGTGCCAGCAGTTGGGACCGAGCCAAAAACATTCAGTACTTC,CASSWDRAKNIQYF
TRBJ1-5,14,.,TRBV7-8,.,TGTGCCAGCAGCTATTTTGGCGGCAATCAGCCCCAGCATTTT,CASSYFGGNQPQHF
TRBJ1-1,15,TRBD1,TRBV11-2,.,TGTGCCAGCAGCTCCTCAGGGGGCGTTAACACTGAAGCTTTCTTT,CASSSSGGVNTEAFF
TRBJ1-6,12,.,TRBV18,.,TGTGCCAGCTCAGTCAGGGACTCACCCCTCCACTTT,CASSVRDSPLHF